The source of this TCR beta chain is a study of T-cell memory formation after mild COVID-19. Overall study: Most TCR clusters belonged to a single donor.

In germline, CDR1 is SGHTA, CDR2 FQGNSA. V was pared by 3 bases and J by 1 base, with 7 bases between. The CDR3 contains 14 residues. Study findings and constraints: Clones that contracted from day 15 to 85 had balanced CD4/CD8; later expanders were CD4+ biased.

It was 5'RACE with constant-segment primers that produced the TCR alpha and TCR beta cDNA libraries, which carried sample barcodes and UMIs. TCRdb independently ran MiXCR on the 5' RACE reads; one entry per CDR3 protein. The top ten clones hold around 46% of a sample with fewer than 60,000 distinct CDR3 sequences, about a quarter of them seen once. This clonotype appeared a few times. Its matching antigen is unknown. This sequence originates from a man younger than 35 who had mild COVID-19 (a few samples of this study predate the infection). Cell type and time point are not known. Source material: PBMCs or a T cell subset sorted from them (not recorded which). The gene calls are TRBV7-2 and TRBJ2-1, with a possible D match to TRBD2 (6 bases). CDR3 sequence: CASSLGLSYNEQFF. DNA for the CDR3: TGTGCCAGCAGCTTGGGACTTTCCTACAATGAGCAGTTCTTC.